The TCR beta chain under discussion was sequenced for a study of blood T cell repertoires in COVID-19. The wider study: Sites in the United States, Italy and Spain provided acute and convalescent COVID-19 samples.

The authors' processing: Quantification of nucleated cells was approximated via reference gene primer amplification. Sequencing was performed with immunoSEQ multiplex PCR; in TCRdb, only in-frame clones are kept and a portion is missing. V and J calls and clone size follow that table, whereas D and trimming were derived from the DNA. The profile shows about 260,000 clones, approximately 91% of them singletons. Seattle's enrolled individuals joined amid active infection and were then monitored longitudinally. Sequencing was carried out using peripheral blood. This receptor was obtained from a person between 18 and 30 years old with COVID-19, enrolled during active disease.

The CDR3 DNA sequence: TGTGCCAGAGAGGGGGCCAGGGGCTCTGGGGCCAACGTCCTGACTTTC. Translating it yields CAREGARGSGANVLTF. This chain joins TRBV27 and TRBJ2-6, with TRBD1 matching over 7 bases. This CDR3 is built from 16 residues. Germline CDR1 MNHEY, CDR2 SMNVEV (reference sequence). J was trimmed by 0 bases and V by 9 bases; bases with no gene match: 8.